This T cell receptor (beta chain) was found in a study of T cell clonality in common variable immunodeficiency. CDR1 and CDR2 (germline): DFQATT, SNEGSKA (reference sequence). V gave up 6 bases and J gave up 6 bases; unmatched junction bases: 11. The CDR3 extends over 15 amino acids. Most patients and controls had Caucasian heritage. Study results and caveats: Common variable immunodeficiency TCR beta sequences reportedly had fewer deletions and N-nucleotide insertions.

Ten or more counts support this clone. What it binds is not known. The read finishes 3 residues shy of the CDR3 end, and the germline J gene is used to complete it. This sample includes further DNA sequences coding for the same CDR3. Generated by immunoSEQ multiplex PCR, the TCRdb table keeps only in-frame clones and is missing some. The sample was found to contain about 66,000 clones, and every one recurs. Sequenced sample: peripheral blood mononuclear cells. This clonotype was sampled from a person aged 18 to 70 in good health. The chain joins TRBV20-1 to TRBJ2-3; 11 positions agree with TRBD2. The CDR3 bases that were read are TGCAGTGCCAGCCCAACTAGCGGGAGACCGGATACG. This codes for CSASPTSGRPDT. From start to end, the CDR3 is CSASPTSGRPDTQYF.